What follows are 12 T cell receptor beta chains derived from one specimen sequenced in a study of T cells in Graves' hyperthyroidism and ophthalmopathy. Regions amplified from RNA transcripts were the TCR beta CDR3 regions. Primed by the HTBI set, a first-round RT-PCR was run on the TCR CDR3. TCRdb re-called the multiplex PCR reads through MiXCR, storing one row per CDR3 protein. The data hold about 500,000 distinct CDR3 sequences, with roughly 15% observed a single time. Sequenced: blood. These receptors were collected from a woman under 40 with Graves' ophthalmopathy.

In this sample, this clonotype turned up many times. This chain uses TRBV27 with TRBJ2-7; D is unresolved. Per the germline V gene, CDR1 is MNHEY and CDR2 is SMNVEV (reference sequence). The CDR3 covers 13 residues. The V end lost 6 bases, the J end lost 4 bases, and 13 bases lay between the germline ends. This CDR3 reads CASRVAGPYEQYF. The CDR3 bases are TGTGCCAGCAGGGTGGCCGGCCCATACGAGCAGTACTTC.

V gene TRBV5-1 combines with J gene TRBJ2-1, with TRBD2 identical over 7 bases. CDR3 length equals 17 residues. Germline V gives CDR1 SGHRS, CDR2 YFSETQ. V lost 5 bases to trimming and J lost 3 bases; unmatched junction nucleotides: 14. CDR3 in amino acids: CASRSQGAGNNYNEQFF. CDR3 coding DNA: TGCGCCAGCAGGTCCCAGGGAGCGGGAAACAACTACAATGAGCAGTTCTTC.

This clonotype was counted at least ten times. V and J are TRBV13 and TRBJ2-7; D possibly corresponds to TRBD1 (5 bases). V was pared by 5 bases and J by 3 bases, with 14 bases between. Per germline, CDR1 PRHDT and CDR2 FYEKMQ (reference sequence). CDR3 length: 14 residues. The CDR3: CASSPEARVYEQYF. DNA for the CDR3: TGTGCCAGCAGCCCAGAGGCCAGGGTCTACGAGCAGTACTTC.

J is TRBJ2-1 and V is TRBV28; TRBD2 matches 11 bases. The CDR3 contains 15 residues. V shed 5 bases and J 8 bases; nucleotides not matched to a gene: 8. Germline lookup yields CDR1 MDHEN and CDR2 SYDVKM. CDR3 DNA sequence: TGTGCCAGCAGTCTAGCGGGAGGAAGGATCTATGAGCAGTTCTTC. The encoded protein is CASSLAGGRIYEQFF.

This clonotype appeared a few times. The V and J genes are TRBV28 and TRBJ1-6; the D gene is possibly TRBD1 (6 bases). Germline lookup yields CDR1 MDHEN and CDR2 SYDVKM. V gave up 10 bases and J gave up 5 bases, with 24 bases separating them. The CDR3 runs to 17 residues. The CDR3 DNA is TGTGCCATCACCCCCCTTTCGGGGGGCGCAAATAATTCACCCCTCCACTTT. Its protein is CAITPLSGGANNSPLHF.

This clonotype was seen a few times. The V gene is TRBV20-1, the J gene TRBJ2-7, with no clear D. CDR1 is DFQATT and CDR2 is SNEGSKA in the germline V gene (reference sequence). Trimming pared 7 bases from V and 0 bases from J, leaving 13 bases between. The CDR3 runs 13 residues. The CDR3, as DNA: TGCAGTGGTGCCCGATCGAGCTCCTACGAGCAGTACTTC. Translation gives CSGARSSSYEQYF.

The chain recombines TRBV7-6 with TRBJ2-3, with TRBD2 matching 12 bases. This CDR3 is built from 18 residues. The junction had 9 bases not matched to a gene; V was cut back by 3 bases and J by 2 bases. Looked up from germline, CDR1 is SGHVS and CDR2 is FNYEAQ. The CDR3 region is CASSFSSGRVGNTDTQYF. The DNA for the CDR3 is TGTGCCAGCAGCTTTTCTAGCGGGAGGGTGGGGAACACAGATACGCAGTATTTT.

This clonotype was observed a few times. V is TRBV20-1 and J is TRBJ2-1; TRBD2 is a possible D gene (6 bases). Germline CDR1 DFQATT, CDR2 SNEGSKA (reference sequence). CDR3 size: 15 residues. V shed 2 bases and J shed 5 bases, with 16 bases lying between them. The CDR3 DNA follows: TGCAGTGCTAGACCCGTCGGGGGAAGTGACAATGAGCAGTTCTTC. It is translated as CSARPVGGSDNEQFF.

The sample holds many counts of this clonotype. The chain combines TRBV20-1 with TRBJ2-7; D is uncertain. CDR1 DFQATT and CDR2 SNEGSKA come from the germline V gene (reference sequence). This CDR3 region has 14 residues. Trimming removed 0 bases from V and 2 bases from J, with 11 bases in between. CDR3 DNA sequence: TGCAGTGCTAGAGAGGATAGCTCTACCTACGAGCAGTACTTC. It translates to CSAREDSSTYEQYF.

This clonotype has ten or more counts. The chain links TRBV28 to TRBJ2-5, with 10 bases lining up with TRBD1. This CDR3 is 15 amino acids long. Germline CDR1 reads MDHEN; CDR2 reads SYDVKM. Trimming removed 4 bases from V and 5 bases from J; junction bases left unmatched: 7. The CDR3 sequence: CASSSQGTGVETQYF. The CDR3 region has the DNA TGTGCCAGCAGTTCCCAAGGGACAGGGGTGGAGACCCAGTACTTC.

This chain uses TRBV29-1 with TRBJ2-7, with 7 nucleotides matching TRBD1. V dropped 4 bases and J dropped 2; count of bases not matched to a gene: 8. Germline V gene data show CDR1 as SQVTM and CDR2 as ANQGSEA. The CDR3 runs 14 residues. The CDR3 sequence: CSVVPGQTPYEQYF. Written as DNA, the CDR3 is TGCAGCGTTGTACCGGGACAGACCCCCTACGAGCAGTACTTC.

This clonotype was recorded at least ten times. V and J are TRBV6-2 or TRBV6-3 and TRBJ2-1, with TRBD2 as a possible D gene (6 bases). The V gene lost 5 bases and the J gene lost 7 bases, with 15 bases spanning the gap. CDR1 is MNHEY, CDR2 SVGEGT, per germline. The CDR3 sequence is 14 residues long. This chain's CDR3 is CASSTGVGGNEQFF. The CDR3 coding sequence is TGTGCCAGCAGTACGGGAGTCGGGGGAAATGAGCAGTTCTTC.